This T cell receptor beta chain was found in a study of cytomegalovirus exposure and HLA in healthy donors. Study findings and constraints: The study designated 150 or so TCR beta chains cytomegalovirus-associated. About 90% or about 30% of the time was how often most TCR beta V segments were productive, according to an earlier analysis.

From germline, CDR1 is SGHAT and CDR2 FQNNGV. The CDR3 is 12 amino acids. Trimming stripped 5 bases from V and 10 bases from J, with 14 bases between. As to this clone: Its antigen is not identified.

PCR was performed using 60 Vbeta and 13 Jbeta primers. TCRdb keeps only in-frame clones here, not all; method: immunoSEQ multiplex PCR. This table has some 200,000 clones, 62% appearing once. The chain carries TRBV11-2 and TRBJ1-1; no clear D. The material sequenced was PBMCs. The TCR sequence derives from a man aged 35-49 years in good health and CMV-seronegative. The DNA of the CDR3 is TGTGCCAGCAGCCGAAACTCACTCGCAGCTTTCTTT. As protein: CASSRNSLAAFF.